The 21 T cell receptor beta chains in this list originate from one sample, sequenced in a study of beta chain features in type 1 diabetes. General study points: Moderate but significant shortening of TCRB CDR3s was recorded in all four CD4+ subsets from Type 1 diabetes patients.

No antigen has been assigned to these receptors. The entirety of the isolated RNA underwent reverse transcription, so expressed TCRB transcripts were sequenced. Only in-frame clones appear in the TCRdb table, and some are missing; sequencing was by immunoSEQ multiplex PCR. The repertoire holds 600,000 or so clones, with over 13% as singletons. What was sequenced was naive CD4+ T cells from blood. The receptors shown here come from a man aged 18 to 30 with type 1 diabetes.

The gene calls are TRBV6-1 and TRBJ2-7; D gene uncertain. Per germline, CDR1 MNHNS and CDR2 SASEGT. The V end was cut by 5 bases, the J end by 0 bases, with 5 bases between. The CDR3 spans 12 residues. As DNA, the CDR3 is TGTGCCAGCAGTTTTTACTCCTACGAGCAGTACTTC. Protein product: CASSFYSYEQYF.

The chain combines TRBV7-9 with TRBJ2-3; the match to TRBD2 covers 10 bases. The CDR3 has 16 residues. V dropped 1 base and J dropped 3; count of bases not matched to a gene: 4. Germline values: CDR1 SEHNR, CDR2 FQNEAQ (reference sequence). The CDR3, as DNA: TGTGCCAGCAGCTTAGGAGCGGGGGGGCGTACAGATACGCAGTATTTT. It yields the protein CASSLGAGGRTDTQYF.

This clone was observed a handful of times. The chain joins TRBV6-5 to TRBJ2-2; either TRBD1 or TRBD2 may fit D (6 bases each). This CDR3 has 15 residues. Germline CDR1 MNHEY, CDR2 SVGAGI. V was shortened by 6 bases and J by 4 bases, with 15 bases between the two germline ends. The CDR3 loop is CASRRDKIPTGELFF. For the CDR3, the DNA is TGTGCCAGCAGGCGGGACAAAATCCCCACCGGGGAGCTGTTTTTT.

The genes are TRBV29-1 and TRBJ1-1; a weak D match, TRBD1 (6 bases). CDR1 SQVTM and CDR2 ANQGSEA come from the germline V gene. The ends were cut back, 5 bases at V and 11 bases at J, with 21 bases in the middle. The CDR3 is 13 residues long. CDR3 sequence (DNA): TGCAGCGTTTCTCCCCGGGCGGGGGCGAGGGCTTTCTTT. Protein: CSVSPRAGARAFF.

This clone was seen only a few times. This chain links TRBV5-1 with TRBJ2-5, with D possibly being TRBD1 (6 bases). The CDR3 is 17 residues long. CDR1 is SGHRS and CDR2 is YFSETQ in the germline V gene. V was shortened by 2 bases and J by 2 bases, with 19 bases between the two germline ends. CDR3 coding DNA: TGCGCCAGCAGCTTAGGAACAGCAGGGGCGGTACAAGAGACCCAGTACTTC. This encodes CASSLGTAGAVQETQYF. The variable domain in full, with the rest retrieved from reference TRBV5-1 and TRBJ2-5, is KAGVTQTPRYLIKTRGQQVTLSCSPISGHRSVSWYQQTPGQGLQFLFEYFSETQRNKGNFPGRFSGRQFSNSRSEMNVSTLELGDSALYLCASSLGTAGAVQETQYFGPGTRLLVL.

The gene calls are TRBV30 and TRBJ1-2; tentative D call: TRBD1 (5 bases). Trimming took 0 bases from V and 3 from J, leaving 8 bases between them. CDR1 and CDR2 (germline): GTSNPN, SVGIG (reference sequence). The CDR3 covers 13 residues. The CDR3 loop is CAWSVQVYYGYTF. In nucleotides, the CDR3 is TGTGCCTGGAGTGTACAGGTTTACTATGGCTACACCTTC.

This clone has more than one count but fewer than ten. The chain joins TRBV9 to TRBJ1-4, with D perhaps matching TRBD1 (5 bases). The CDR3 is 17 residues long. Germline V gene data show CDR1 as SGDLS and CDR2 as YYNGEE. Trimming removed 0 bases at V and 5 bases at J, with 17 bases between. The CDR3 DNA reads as TGTGCCAGCAGCGTAGGTCAGGGTCAGGGCTCGAATGAAAAACTGTTTTTT. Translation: CASSVGQGQGSNEKLFF.

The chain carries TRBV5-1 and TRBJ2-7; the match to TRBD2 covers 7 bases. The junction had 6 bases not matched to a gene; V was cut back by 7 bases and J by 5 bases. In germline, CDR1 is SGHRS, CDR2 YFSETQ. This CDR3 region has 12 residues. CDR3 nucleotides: TGCGCCAGCCGTCGCGGGGGAAACGAGCAGTACTTC. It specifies CASRRGGNEQYF. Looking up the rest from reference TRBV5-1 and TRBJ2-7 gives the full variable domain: KAGVTQTPRYLIKTRGQQVTLSCSPISGHRSVSWYQQTPGQGLQFLFEYFSETQRNKGNFPGRFSGRQFSNSRSEMNVSTLELGDSALYLCASRRGGNEQYFGPGTRLTVT.

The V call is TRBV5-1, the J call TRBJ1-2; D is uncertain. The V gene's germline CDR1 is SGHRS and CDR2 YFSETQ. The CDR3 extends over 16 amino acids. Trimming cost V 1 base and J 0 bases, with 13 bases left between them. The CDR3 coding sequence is TGCGCCAGCAGCTTGTCGGGTTCGGGAGCTAACTATGGCTACACCTTC. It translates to CASSLSGSGANYGYTF.

The CDR3 nucleotides read TGTGCCAGCAGCTTAGGAGGGTCCGGGCGCACAGATACGCAGTATTTT. Its translation is CASSLGGSGRTDTQYF. The chain combines TRBV7-2 with TRBJ2-3; TRBD2 is a possible D gene (5 bases). V lost 1 base to trimming and J lost 1 base, with 12 bases between them. From germline, CDR1 is SGHTA and CDR2 FQGNSA. The CDR3 is 16 amino acids.

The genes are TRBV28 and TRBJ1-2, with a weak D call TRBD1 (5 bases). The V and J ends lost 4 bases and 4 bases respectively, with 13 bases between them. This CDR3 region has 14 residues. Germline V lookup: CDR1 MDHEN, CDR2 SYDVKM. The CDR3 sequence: CASSSPGPFYGYTF. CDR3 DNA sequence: TGTGCCAGCAGTTCCCCGGGACCATTCTATGGCTACACCTTC.

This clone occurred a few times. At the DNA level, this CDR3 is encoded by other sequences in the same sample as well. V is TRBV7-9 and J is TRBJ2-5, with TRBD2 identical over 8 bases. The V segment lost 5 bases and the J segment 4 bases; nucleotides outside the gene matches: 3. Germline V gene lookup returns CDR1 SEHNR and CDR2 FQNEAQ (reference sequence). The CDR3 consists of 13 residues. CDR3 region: CASSLGTRETQYF. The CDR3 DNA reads TGTGCCAGCAGCCTCGGGACTAGAGAGACCCAGTACTTC.

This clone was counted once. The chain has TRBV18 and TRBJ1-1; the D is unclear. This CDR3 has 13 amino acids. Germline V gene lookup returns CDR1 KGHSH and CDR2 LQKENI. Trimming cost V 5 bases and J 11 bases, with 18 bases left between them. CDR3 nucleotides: TGTGCCAGCTCAGGCCGCGCAGGAGGAGAGGCTTTCTTT. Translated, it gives CASSGRAGGEAFF. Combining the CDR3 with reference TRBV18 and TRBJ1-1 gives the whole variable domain NAGVMQNPRHLVRRRGQEARLRCSPMKGHSHVYWYRQLPEEGLKFMVYLQKENIIDESGMPKERFSAEFPKEGPSILRIQQVVRGDSAAYFCASSGRAGGEAFFGQGTRLTVV.

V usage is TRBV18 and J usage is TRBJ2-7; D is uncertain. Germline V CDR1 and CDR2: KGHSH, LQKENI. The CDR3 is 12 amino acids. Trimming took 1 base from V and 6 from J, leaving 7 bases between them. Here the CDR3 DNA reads TGTGCCAGCTCACCACTTGGGTTCGAGCAGTACTTC. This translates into CASSPLGFEQYF.

CDR3 nucleotide sequence: TGTGCCAGCGGCATACCCGTTTTACTACACGAGCAGTACTTC. Amino acids: CASGIPVLLHEQYF. The rearrangement joins TRBV7-2 to TRBJ2-7; D gene uncertain. Germline lookup yields CDR1 SGHTA and CDR2 FQGNSA. This CDR3 comprises 14 residues. V dropped 8 bases and J dropped 5 bases, with 19 bases sitting between them.

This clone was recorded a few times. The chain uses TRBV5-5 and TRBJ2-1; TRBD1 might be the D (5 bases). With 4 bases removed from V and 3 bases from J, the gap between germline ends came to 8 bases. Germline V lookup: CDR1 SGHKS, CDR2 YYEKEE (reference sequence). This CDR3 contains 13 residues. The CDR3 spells CASSRRDYNEQFF. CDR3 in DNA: TGTGCCAGCAGCCGCAGGGACTACAATGAGCAGTTCTTC.

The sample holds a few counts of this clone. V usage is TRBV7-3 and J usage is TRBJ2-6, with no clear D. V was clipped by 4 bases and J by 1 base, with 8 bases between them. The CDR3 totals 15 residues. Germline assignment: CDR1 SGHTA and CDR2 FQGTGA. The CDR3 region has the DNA TGTGCCAGCAGCTCCATCGGGTCTGGGGCCAACGTCCTGACTTTC. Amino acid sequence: CASSSIGSGANVLTF.

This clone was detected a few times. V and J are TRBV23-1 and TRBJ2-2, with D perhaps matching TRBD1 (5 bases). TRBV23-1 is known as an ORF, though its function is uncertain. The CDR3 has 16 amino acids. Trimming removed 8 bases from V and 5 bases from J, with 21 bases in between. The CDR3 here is CASRRAGFLVTGELFF. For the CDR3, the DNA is TGCGCCAGCCGTCGTGCAGGGTTTTTGGTTACCGGGGAGCTGTTTTTT.

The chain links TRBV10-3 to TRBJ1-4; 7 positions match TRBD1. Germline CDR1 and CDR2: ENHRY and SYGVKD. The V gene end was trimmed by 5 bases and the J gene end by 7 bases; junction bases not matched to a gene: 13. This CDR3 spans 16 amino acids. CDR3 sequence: CAISTSIGGSGEKLFF. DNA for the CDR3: TGTGCCATCAGTACTTCGATAGGGGGCTCAGGTGAAAAACTGTTTTTT.

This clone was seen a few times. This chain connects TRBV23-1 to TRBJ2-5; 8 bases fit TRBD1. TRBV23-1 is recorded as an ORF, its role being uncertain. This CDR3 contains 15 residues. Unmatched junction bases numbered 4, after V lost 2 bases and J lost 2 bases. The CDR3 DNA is TGCGCCAGCAGTCAACGGGGACAGGTACAAGAGACCCAGTACTTC. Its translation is CASSQRGQVQETQYF.

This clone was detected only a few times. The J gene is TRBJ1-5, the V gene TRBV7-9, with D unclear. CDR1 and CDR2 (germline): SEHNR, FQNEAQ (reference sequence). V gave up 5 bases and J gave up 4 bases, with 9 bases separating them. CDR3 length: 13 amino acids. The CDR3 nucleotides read TGTGCCAGCAGCCTAACAGCGAATCAGCCCCAGCATTTT. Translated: CASSLTANQPQHF.